This T cell receptor (beta chain) emerged from a study of shared clonotypes between healthy human individuals. Whole-study context: Plates per donor: three CD4 naive, three CD4 memory, two CD8 naive, one CD8 memory.

Splitting of each subset's genomic DNA was done evenly across several immunoSEQ plates. Sorted subsets were amplified in replicate PCRs using around 220 ng DNA, 30,000 to 35,000 T cell genomes. The table came from immunoSEQ multiplex PCR; TCRdb's copy has only in-frame clones and leaves some out. This table holds 1.4 million or so clones, approximately 98.5% found once. Germline V gene sequence: CDR1 SGHRS, CDR2 YFSETQ. This CDR3 has 15 residues. Trimming removed 1 base from V and 0 bases from J, with 7 bases in between. V and J are TRBV5-1 and TRBJ1-4; D remains ambiguous. The clonotype was recovered from a man aged 30 to 45 in good health. Sequenced material: naive CD4+ T cells sorted from blood. As to subset: CD45RA+ positively selected. DNA for the CDR3: TGCGCCAGCAGCTTGAGGTCAGCAACTAATGAAAAACTGTTTTTT. Amino acid sequence: CASSLRSATNEKLFF. Full variable domain (outside the CDR3, taken from reference TRBV5-1 and TRBJ1-4): KAGVTQTPRYLIKTRGQQVTLSCSPISGHRSVSWYQQTPGQGLQFLFEYFSETQRNKGNFPGRFSGRQFSNSRSEMNVSTLELGDSALYLCASSLRSATNEKLFFGSGTQLSVL.